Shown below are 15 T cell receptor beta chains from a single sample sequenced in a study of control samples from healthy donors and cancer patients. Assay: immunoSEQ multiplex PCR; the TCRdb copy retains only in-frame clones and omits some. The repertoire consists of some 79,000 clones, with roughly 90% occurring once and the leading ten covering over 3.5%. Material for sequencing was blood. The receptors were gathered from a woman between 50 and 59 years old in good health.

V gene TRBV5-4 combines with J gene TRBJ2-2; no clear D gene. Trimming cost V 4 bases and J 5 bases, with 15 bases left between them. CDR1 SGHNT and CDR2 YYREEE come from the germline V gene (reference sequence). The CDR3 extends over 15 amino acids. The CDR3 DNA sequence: TGTGCCAGCAGCCGAACAAAAGGTCGGACCGGGGAGCTGTTTTTT. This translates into CASSRTKGRTGELFF.

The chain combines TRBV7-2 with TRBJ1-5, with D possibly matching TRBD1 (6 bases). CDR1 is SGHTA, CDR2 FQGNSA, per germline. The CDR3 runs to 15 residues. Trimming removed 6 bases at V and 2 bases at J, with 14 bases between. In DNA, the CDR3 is TGTGCCAGCAGTTTTACCCCAGGGGGCAATCAGCCCCAGCATTTT. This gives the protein CASSFTPGGNQPQHF. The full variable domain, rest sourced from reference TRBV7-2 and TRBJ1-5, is GAGVSQSPSNKVTEKGKDVELRCDPISGHTALYWYRQSLGQGLEFLIYFQGNSAPDKSGLPSDRFSAERTGGSVSTLTIQRTQQEDSAVYLCASSFTPGGNQPQHFGDGTRLSIL.

The CDR3 bases are TGTGCCAGCAGCCAACGGGACGGGTACGAGCAGTACTTC. Its protein is CASSQRDGYEQYF. This sequence joins TRBV7-3 and TRBJ2-7; D may correspond to TRBD1 or TRBD2 (5 bases each). This CDR3 comprises 13 residues. V was cut by 5 bases and J by 4 bases, with 12 bases left in between. Germline assignment: CDR1 SGHTA and CDR2 FQGTGA.

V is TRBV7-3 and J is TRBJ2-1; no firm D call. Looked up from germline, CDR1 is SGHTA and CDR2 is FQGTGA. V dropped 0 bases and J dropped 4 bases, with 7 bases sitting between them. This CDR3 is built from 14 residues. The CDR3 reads CASSLTQFYNEQFF. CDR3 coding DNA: TGTGCCAGCAGCTTAACACAGTTTTACAATGAGCAGTTCTTC.

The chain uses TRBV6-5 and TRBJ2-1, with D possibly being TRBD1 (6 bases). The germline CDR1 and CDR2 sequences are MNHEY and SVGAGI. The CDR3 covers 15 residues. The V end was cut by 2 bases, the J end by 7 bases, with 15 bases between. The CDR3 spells CASSYDLTGFNEQFF. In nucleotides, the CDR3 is TGTGCCAGCAGTTACGACCTTACAGGGTTTAATGAGCAGTTCTTC.

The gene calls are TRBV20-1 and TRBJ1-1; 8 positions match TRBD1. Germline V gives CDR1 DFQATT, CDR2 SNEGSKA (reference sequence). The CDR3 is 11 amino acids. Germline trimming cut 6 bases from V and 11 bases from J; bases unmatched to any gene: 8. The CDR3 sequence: CSAAQTGEAFF. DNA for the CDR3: TGCAGTGCAGCACAGACAGGGGAGGCTTTCTTT.

This CDR3 reads CAISDAGELFF. The DNA for the CDR3 is TGTGCCATCAGTGATGCCGGGGAGCTGTTTTTT. The rearrangement joins TRBV10-3 to TRBJ2-2; D is uncertain. Germline V gene sequence: CDR1 ENHRY, CDR2 SYGVKD. This CDR3 is built from 11 residues. The V and J ends lost 3 bases and 6 bases respectively, with 2 bases between them.

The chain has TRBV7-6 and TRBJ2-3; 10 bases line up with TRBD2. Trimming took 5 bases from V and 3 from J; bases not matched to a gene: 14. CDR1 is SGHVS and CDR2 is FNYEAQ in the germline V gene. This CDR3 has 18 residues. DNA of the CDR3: TGTGCCAGCAGCCCACACTTGGCTAGCGGGAGTGTAACAGATACGCAGTATTTT. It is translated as CASSPHLASGSVTDTQYF.

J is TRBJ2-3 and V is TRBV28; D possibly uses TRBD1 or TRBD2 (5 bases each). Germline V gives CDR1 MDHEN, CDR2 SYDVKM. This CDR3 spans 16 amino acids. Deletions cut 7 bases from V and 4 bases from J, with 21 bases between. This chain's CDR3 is CASTSQERLRADTQYF. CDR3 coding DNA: TGTGCCAGCACATCACAGGAGCGGTTACGGGCAGATACGCAGTATTTT.

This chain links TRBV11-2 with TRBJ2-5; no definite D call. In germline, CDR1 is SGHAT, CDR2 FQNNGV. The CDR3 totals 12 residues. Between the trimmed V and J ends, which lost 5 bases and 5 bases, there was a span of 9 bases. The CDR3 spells CASSSTRETQYF. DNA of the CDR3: TGTGCCAGCAGCAGCACGCGGGAGACCCAGTACTTC.

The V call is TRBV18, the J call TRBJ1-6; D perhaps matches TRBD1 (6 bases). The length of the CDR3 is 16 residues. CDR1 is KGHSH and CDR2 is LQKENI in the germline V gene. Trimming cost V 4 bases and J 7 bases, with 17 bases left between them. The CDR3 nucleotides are TGTGCCAGCTCACACCGACAGGACGGTGGGAATTCACCCCTCCACTTT. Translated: CASSHRQDGGNSPLHF. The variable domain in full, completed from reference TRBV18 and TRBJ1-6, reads NAGVMQNPRHLVRRRGQEARLRCSPMKGHSHVYWYRQLPEEGLKFMVYLQKENIIDESGMPKERFSAEFPKEGPSILRIQQVVRGDSAAYFCASSHRQDGGNSPLHFGNGTRLTVT.

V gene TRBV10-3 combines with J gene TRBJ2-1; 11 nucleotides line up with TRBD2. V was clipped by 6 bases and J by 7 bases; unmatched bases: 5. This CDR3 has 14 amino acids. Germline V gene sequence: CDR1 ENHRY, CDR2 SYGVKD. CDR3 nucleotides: TGTGCCATCAGACCGGGACTAGCGGAAAATGAGCAGTTCTTC. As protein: CAIRPGLAENEQFF.

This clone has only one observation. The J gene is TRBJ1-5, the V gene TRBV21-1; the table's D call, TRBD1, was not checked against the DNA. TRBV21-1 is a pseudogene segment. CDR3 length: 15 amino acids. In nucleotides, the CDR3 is TGTGCCAGCAGCAAAGGTGGGCAGGGGGGCCAGCCCCAGCATTTT. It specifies CASSKGGQGGQPQHF.

The CDR3 sequence: CATSEFSGRGTYNEQFF. CDR3 bases: TGTGCCACCAGTGAATTTAGCGGGAGGGGAACCTACAATGAGCAGTTCTTC. The chain couples TRBV24-1 to TRBJ2-1, with 11 bases that match TRBD2. V was pared by 4 bases and J by 2 bases, with 6 bases of the junction left unmatched. Per the germline V gene, CDR1 is KGHDR and CDR2 is SFDVKD. This CDR3 is built from 17 residues.

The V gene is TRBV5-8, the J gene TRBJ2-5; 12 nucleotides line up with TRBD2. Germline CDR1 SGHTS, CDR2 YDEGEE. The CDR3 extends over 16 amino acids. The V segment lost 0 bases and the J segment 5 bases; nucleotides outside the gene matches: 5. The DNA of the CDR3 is TGTGCCAGCAGCTTGGAGCTAGCGGGAGGGCCCGAGACCCAGTACTTC. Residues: CASSLELAGGPETQYF.